One sample yielded the 3 T cell receptor beta chains listed below, sequenced in a study of blood T cell repertoires in COVID-19. The protocol was immunoSEQ multiplex PCR, while the TCRdb copy is restricted to in-frame clones and leaves out a portion. The data contain some 230,000 clones, roughly 81% of them seen just once; the ten biggest clones take up around 0.97%. Specimen: peripheral blood. The receptors shown here come from a man aged 35 to 55 with acute or convalescent COVID-19.

V gene TRBV5-6 combines with J gene TRBJ2-7, with TRBD1 matching 7 bases. Germline V gene lookup returns CDR1 SGHDT and CDR2 YYEEEE. V lost 2 bases, J lost 2 bases, and 7 bases stayed unmatched. The CDR3 loop spans 15 amino acids. CDR3 nucleotides: TGTGCCAGCAGCTTCGGCCCTACAGGGGCCTACGAGCAGTACTTC. It specifies CASSFGPTGAYEQYF.

The rearrangement joins TRBV7-3 to TRBJ1-4, with 10 bases lining up with TRBD1. Losses at the gene ends were 4 bases for V and 5 bases for J; bases not matched to a gene: 7. The CDR3 is 16 residues long. The germline gives CDR1 SGHTA, CDR2 FQGTGA. This chain's CDR3 is CASSSRRTGGNEKLFF. DNA of the CDR3: TGTGCCAGCAGCTCCAGGAGGACAGGGGGGAATGAAAAACTGTTTTTT.

In its sample, this clone was seen once. Here the CDR3 DNA reads TGTGCCAGCGAAAGGACAGGAACCTACGAGCAGTACTTC. Translation: CASERTGTYEQYF. The V call is TRBV6-5, the J call TRBJ2-7, with 7 bases aligning to TRBD1. Germline trimming cut 8 bases from V and 2 bases from J; bases unmatched to any gene: 6. CDR1 and CDR2 (germline): MNHEY, SVGAGI. CDR3 length equals 13 residues.